These 8 T cell receptor beta chains were sequenced from one sample in a study of metastatic and nonmetastatic thyroid tumors. TCRdb re-clonotyped the PCR reads via MiXCR. The sample yields about 7,800 clones, approximately 35% seen once. Ahead of thyroid surgery, no patient had received treatment of any kind. Sequenced input: tumor tissue. Receptors were obtained from a female donor with papillary thyroid cancer or a benign thyroid nodule (not recorded which). Some clones in this sample may be carry-over from other donors' samples.

The J gene is TRBJ2-5, the V gene TRBV6-9; 9 bases are shared with TRBD1. This CDR3 region has 13 residues. The V gene end was trimmed by 4 bases and the J gene end by 7 bases; junction bases not matched to a gene: 4. In germline, CDR1 is MNHGY, CDR2 SVAAGI. CDR3 bases: TGTGCCAGCAGTTCCGGGACAGGGATGACCCAGTACTTC. Its protein product is CASSSGTGMTQYF.

This clone appeared a single time. V gene TRBV11-2 combines with J gene TRBJ2-2; 7 bases line up with TRBD2. This CDR3 contains 13 residues. V lost 10 bases to trimming and J lost 6 bases; unmatched junction nucleotides: 8. From germline, CDR1 is SGHAT and CDR2 FQNNGV. CDR3 protein: CAIRGGSAGELFF. The DNA of the CDR3 is TGTGCCATTCGGGGCGGGAGCGCCGGGGAGCTGTTTTTT.

This chain uses TRBV5-6 with TRBJ1-4, with D uncertain. From germline, CDR1 is SGHDT and CDR2 YYEEEE. V was trimmed by 4 bases and J by 0 bases, leaving 7 bases between them. The CDR3 loop spans 14 amino acids. Here the CDR3 DNA reads TGTGCCAGCAGCCCCAAAGCAACTAATGAAAAACTGTTTTTT. Encoded protein: CASSPKATNEKLFF.

The chain employs TRBV5-1 and TRBJ1-4; tentatively, D is TRBD1 (6 bases). CDR1 and CDR2 from the germline V gene are SGHRS and YFSETQ. With 0 bases removed from V and 8 bases from J, the gap between germline ends came to 17 bases. The CDR3 covers 16 residues. The CDR3 sequence: CASSLGPTGQLEKLFF. The CDR3 coding sequence is TGCGCCAGCAGCTTGGGACCGACTGGACAGCTAGAAAAACTGTTTTTT.

This clone occurred a few times. The chain is built from TRBV6-1 and TRBJ1-2; D possibly corresponds to TRBD1 (5 bases). V lost 2 bases, J lost 7 bases, and 11 bases lay in between. Germline CDR1 MNHNS, CDR2 SASEGT. This CDR3 is built from 13 residues. CDR3 nucleotide sequence: TGTGCCAGCAGTGAAAACGGGGCGGGTGGCTACACCTTC. Its translation is CASSENGAGGYTF.

As to this clone: A read error may account for a junction end that differs from germline. The J gene is TRBJ2-7, the V gene TRBV5-5; D remains ambiguous. CDR1 is SGHKS, CDR2 YYEKEE, per germline (reference sequence). This CDR3 comprises 16 residues. The CDR3 is CASSLLLRQSCYEHYF. The CDR3 DNA sequence: TGTGCCAGCAGCTTGCTCCTACGTCAGAGTTGCTACGAGCATTACTTC. The whole variable domain, filled in from reference TRBV5-5 and TRBJ2-7, reads DAGVTQSPTHLIKTRGQQVTLRCSPISGHKSVSWYQQVLGQGPQFIFQYYEKEERGRGNFPDRFSARQFPNYSSELNVNALLLGDSALYLCASSLLLRQSCYEHYFGPGTRLTVT.

This clone is a singleton in its sample. The chain has TRBV5-4 and TRBJ2-7; the D is unclear. Germline V CDR1 and CDR2: SGHNT, YYREEE (reference sequence). Trimming removed 0 bases from V and 6 bases from J, with 10 bases in between. The CDR3 sequence is 13 residues long. For the CDR3, the DNA is TGTGCCAGCAGCTTGGGCCCCCAGCCCGAGCAGTACTTC. This codes for CASSLGPQPEQYF.

V usage is TRBV12-3 or TRBV12-4 and J usage is TRBJ1-4, with a possible D match to TRBD1 (5 bases). This CDR3 region has 13 residues. Trimming removed 3 bases from V and 8 bases from J, with 10 bases in between. CDR3 bases: TGTGCCAGCAGTTTTGGGGGGGACGAAAAACTGTTTTTT. It specifies CASSFGGDEKLFF.